This T cell receptor beta chain was obtained from a study of T cells in Graves' hyperthyroidism and ophthalmopathy (dated by TCRdb to between 2018 and 2021). In terms of the full investigation: Peripheral blood was sampled at the time of initial diagnosis, prior to any treatment. For training and testing, the 100 or so patients in the discovery cohort were randomly divided in a 7:3 ratio. Prospective prediction of ophthalmopathy was tested in an independent validation cohort of 18 hyperthyroidism patients and 17 patients who later progressed to ophthalmopathy. In addition, the study compared T-cell repertoires in thyroid tissue and in blood from about 6 Graves' hyperthyroidism patients. Once sampling was done, hyperthyroidism patients were given methimazole at a starting dose of 30 mg daily, whereas ophthalmopathy patients were given high-dose intravenous methylprednisolone. The paper describes TCR Vbeta CDR3 sequencing of fewer than 150 peripheral blood samples, made up of 43 ophthalmopathy patients, more than 70 hyperthyroidism patients and some 17 progressor patients. TCR V-J signatures able to tell the groups apart were searched for in a discovery cohort of around 95 patients, of whom under 45 had Graves' ophthalmopathy and about 60 had stable Graves' hyperthyroidism.

Broader findings and caveats from the paper: Most expanded thyroid clonotypes (frequency above 0.001) were also detected in blood, suggesting blood repertoires may reflect thyroid immune responses. In cross-validation, a model built on a 13 V-J signature told ophthalmopathy apart from stable hyperthyroidism with just under 90% sensitivity and roughly 82% specificity, and in testing the same model reached 80%/75%. No statistical method was used to set the sample size in advance, and investigators knew the group allocation. In validation, the model predicted progression to ophthalmopathy with 60% to 71% sensitivity and about 73% specificity, a median of 6.5 months before onset.

The TCR beta CDR3 regions were amplified from the RNA transcripts. The TCR CDR3 was subjected to a first round of RT-PCR using the HTBI primer set and the Qiagen OneStep RT-PCR kit. A second multiplex PCR round built the libraries, followed by size selection and purification. Sequencing of the libraries was done on an Illumina HiSeq2000 using paired-end 100 bp reads. The original pipeline was this. SOAPnuke was used to process the raw data, removing reads that contained adapters or uncalled bases, had a mean Phred below 15, or lacked an exact match to the constant primer or identifier. COPE v1.2.5 was used to merge high-quality paired reads, and clonotypes were defined as unique nucleotide sequences. Clonotypes were aligned to IMGT TRBV, TRBD and TRBJ reference segments using MiTCR v1.1. Analysis was restricted to V-J combinations with a frequency above 0.0001, which covered about 99% of repertoires. The TCS score was defined as the ratio of F50 (clonal expansion) to E x V (chaos), calculated using BLOSUM62-based TCRdist between CDR3 peptides within each V-J. Welch's t-statistics and random forest reduced around 510 V-J features to fewer than 15, which were used in a naive Bayes classifier (R e1071). TCRdb passed the public sequencing reads through fastp at Q25 and MiXCR, retaining productive beta sequences. Merged by CDR3 protein, the rows form single entries marked with the most common genes and DNA. The V and J calls were not made by the authors but by TCRdb's processing. The sample records nearly 600,000 distinct CDR3 sequences, 13% to 15% of which are singletons. Roughly 6.9% of the sample is in the top ten clones.

In the ophthalmopathy patients, disease was moderately to severely active, with a Clinical Activity Score of 3 or more, a NOSPECS grade of 4 or more, and a duration of less than 3 months. Any patient with an uncontrolled infection, another autoimmune disease, pregnancy or lactation was excluded. Clinical symptoms, serum thyroxine and TRAb, thyroid ultrasound, and orbital computed tomography formed the basis for the diagnoses. Ficoll-Paque density gradient centrifugation was used to isolate PBMCs from about 10 ml of fresh peripheral blood. Trizol reagent was used to extract total RNA, and RNA quality was then checked on an Agilent 2100 Bioanalyzer. At the junction V is shortened by 6 bases and J by 1 base, with 12 bases in between. The CDR3 runs 14 amino acids, cysteine and phenylalanine included. The entry retains the CDR3 DNA only, 42 bases that are in frame from base 1. The germline V gene sets CDR1 to MNHNS and CDR2 to SASEGT.

This clonotype was seen more than once but under ten times. The clone's antigen remains unknown. Base quality data are lacking; no much larger clone is found one base away. Specimen: blood. The chain uses TRBV6-1 and TRBJ1-1; a tentative D match to TRBD1 spans 6 bases. This receptor was identified in a young woman with Graves' ophthalmopathy. CDR3 protein: CASSQQGWNTEAFF. The DNA sequence is as follows: TGTGCCAGCAGCCAACAGGGCTGGAACACTGAAGCTTTCTTT.